Each of the 21 T cell receptor beta chains below was sequenced from the same sample in a study of human T cells and chemical hapten exposure. TCRdb itself ran the RACE reads through MiXCR, one entry per CDR3 protein. The repertoire includes about 70,000 distinct CDR3 sequences, approximately 11% of them detected once, and approximately 5.2% sits in the top ten. Noted time point: pre-sensitization, week 0. Treatment defined: therapeutic diphenylcyclopropenone sensitization with weekly scalp DPC. Material: whole blood, obtained in connection with sensitization to the hapten diphenylcyclopropenone (DPC). These receptors originate from a woman aged 45-65 years with alopecia areata. Some clones in this sample may be carry-over from other donors' samples.

In its sample, this clonotype was seen many times. The chain combines TRBV28 with TRBJ2-7; 9 bases line up with TRBD1. CDR1 MDHEN and CDR2 SYDVKM come from the germline V gene. This CDR3 has 14 amino acids. J lost 6 bases, V lost 5 bases, and 8 bases had no gene match. The CDR3 protein is CASSPRTGDAEQYF. Here the CDR3 DNA reads TGTGCCAGCAGTCCCCGGACAGGGGACGCCGAGCAGTACTTC. Full variable domain (rest looked up from reference TRBV28 and TRBJ2-7): DVKVTQSSRYLVKRTGEKVFLECVQDMDHENMFWYRQDPGLGLRLIYFSYDVKMKEKGDIPEGYSVSREKKERFSLILESASTNQTSMYLCASSPRTGDAEQYFGPGTRLTVT.

This clonotype occurred many times. The chain is built from TRBV3-1 and TRBJ2-1, with 7 bases fitting TRBD2. The CDR3 totals 14 residues. V lost 0 bases and J lost 8; bases outside the gene matches: 4. CDR1 and CDR2 (germline): LGHDT, YNNKEL (reference sequence). As DNA, the CDR3 is TGTGCCAGCAGCCAAGATTTAGGGAGGGATGAGCAGTTCTTC. Its translation: CASSQDLGRDEQFF.

This clonotype was detected a few times. J is TRBJ1-2 and V is TRBV28; D remains ambiguous. Trimming took 4 bases from V and 0 from J, leaving 21 bases between them. This CDR3 has 18 residues. Germline-derived CDR1 and CDR2 are MDHEN and SYDVKM. CDR3 sequence (DNA): TGTGCCAGCAGTTCCGCCCACCGACTCTTAGCCTCTAACTATGGCTACACCTTC. This gives the protein CASSSAHRLLASNYGYTF.

This clonotype was counted ten times or more. The chain links TRBV29-1 to TRBJ2-7, with 9 bases fitting TRBD1. This CDR3 contains 15 residues. Germline V gene sequence: CDR1 SQVTM, CDR2 ANQGSEA. V shed 1 base, J shed 3 bases, and the junction held 7 bases outside the gene matches. This CDR3 reads CSVEGGSGQGYEQYF. CDR3 coding DNA: TGCAGCGTTGAAGGCGGATCGGGACAGGGCTACGAGCAGTACTTC.

At least ten counts were recorded for this clonotype. The rearrangement joins TRBV12-5 to TRBJ1-5; D not resolved. The CDR3 has 11 amino acids. V lost 3 bases and J lost 6, with 3 bases in between. Germline assignment: CDR1 LGHNT and CDR2 FRNRAP. CDR3 coding DNA: TGTGCTAGTGGTTTAACTCAGCCCCAGCATTTT. Protein sequence: CASGLTQPQHF.

The chain employs TRBV12-3 or TRBV12-4 and TRBJ1-2; D is unresolved. The CDR3 covers 14 residues. V shed 3 bases and J shed 4 bases, with 12 bases lying between them. The CDR3 spells CASSFAPMVYGYTF. Here the CDR3 DNA reads TGTGCCAGCAGTTTCGCGCCGATGGTCTATGGCTACACCTTC.

This clonotype appeared a few times. The gene calls are TRBV28 and TRBJ1-4; D gene uncertain. The CDR3 covers 13 residues. V lost 6 bases to trimming and J lost 0 bases, with 5 bases between them. Per germline, CDR1 MDHEN and CDR2 SYDVKM. The CDR3, as DNA: TGTGCCAGCAGCTTACCAACTAATGAAAAACTGTTTTTT. This gives the protein CASSLPTNEKLFF.

This clonotype has at least ten counts. V gene TRBV20-1 combines with J gene TRBJ2-5; D is unclear. The CDR3 extends over 14 amino acids. The germline V gene encodes CDR1 DFQATT and CDR2 SNEGSKA (reference sequence). V lost 5 bases and J 5 bases, leaving 18 bases between the germline ends. The CDR3 bases are TGCAGTGCTGGTCGTGGCCTAGGCGTCGAGACCCAGTACTTC. Translating it yields CSAGRGLGVETQYF.

The J gene is TRBJ2-1, the V gene TRBV24-1; a possible D gene is TRBD1 (5 bases). Germline values: CDR1 KGHDR, CDR2 SFDVKD. Trimming left V 5 bases short and J 3 bases short, with 13 bases between. The CDR3 is 15 residues long. The CDR3 here is CATSVPKGFYNEQFF. CDR3 nucleotide sequence: TGTGCCACCAGTGTCCCCAAGGGGTTCTACAATGAGCAGTTCTTC.

This clonotype occurred many times. J is TRBJ1-1 and V is TRBV7-9, with D possibly matching TRBD1 (6 bases). The V gene lost 4 bases and the J gene lost 4 bases, with 10 bases spanning the gap. The germline gives CDR1 SEHNR, CDR2 FQNEAQ (reference sequence). The CDR3 contains 13 residues. The CDR3 nucleotides are TGTGCCAGCAGCTACAGGGAGGTCACTGAAGCTTTCTTT. Its translation is CASSYREVTEAFF.

This clonotype was recorded many times. The chain has TRBV6-5 and TRBJ1-1; TRBD1 aligns across 8 bases. Trimming at V came to 7 bases and at J to 4 bases, leaving 8 bases not matched to a gene. The CDR3 length is 14 residues. The V gene's germline CDR1 is MNHEY and CDR2 SVGAGI. The DNA of the CDR3 is TGTGCCAGCATTCGGACAGGGTCTGGCACTGAAGCTTTCTTT. This codes for CASIRTGSGTEAFF.

This clonotype was counted ten times or more. The chain employs TRBV28 and TRBJ1-3; D is perhaps TRBD1 (6 bases). The V and J ends lost 0 bases and 0 bases respectively, with 18 bases between them. Germline V lookup: CDR1 MDHEN, CDR2 SYDVKM. The CDR3 sequence is 19 residues long. CDR3 amino acids: CASSLWTGQGYSSGNTIYF. The CDR3 coding sequence is TGTGCCAGCAGTTTATGGACGGGACAAGGATACTCCTCTGGAAACACCATATATTTT. The entire variable domain, with the rest obtained from reference TRBV28 and TRBJ1-3, is as follows: DVKVTQSSRYLVKRTGEKVFLECVQDMDHENMFWYRQDPGLGLRLIYFSYDVKMKEKGDIPEGYSVSREKKERFSLILESASTNQTSMYLCASSLWTGQGYSSGNTIYFGEGSWLTVV.

This clonotype was recorded at least ten times. The chain joins TRBV2 to TRBJ1-1; D uncertain. The CDR3 has 12 amino acids. Germline values: CDR1 SNHLY, CDR2 FYNNEI. The V end was cut by 4 bases, the J end by 8 bases, with 11 bases between. As DNA, the CDR3 is TGTGCCAGCAGTGCTCTCTTACAGGAAGCTTTCTTT. Encoded protein: CASSALLQEAFF.

This clonotype was observed many times. V and J are TRBV5-1 and TRBJ1-5; D not resolved. The CDR3 is 13 amino acids. The V end lost 0 bases, the J end lost 7 bases, and 8 bases lay between the germline ends. Germline V CDR1 and CDR2: SGHRS, YFSETQ. CDR3 protein: CASSLVVGQPQHF. CDR3 nucleotides: TGCGCCAGCAGCTTGGTGGTCGGGCAGCCCCAGCATTTT. The whole variable domain, filled in from reference TRBV5-1 and TRBJ1-5, reads KAGVTQTPRYLIKTRGQQVTLSCSPISGHRSVSWYQQTPGQGLQFLFEYFSETQRNKGNFPGRFSGRQFSNSRSEMNVSTLELGDSALYLCASSLVVGQPQHFGDGTRLSIL.

This rearrangement joins TRBV13 to TRBJ2-3; D call uncertain. From germline, CDR1 is PRHDT and CDR2 FYEKMQ (reference sequence). V shed 11 bases and J shed 4 bases, with 19 bases lying between them. The CDR3 has 14 residues. The CDR3, as DNA: TGTGCCGGCCCTACGAAGGGAAAGGCAGATACGCAGTATTTT. Its translation: CAGPTKGKADTQYF.

The chain is built from TRBV9 and TRBJ2-7, with D perhaps TRBD1 or TRBD2 (6 bases each). This CDR3 is built from 15 residues. CDR1 and CDR2 from the germline V gene are SGDLS and YYNGEE. V was shortened by 0 bases and J by 0 bases, with 10 bases between the two germline ends. As DNA, the CDR3 is TGTGCCAGCAGCGTAGTCGGGGGCCCCTCCTACGAGCAGTACTTC. It yields the protein CASSVVGGPSYEQYF.

This clonotype was found many times. The chain has TRBV5-6 and TRBJ2-3, with TRBD2 as a possible D gene (5 bases). Per the germline V gene, CDR1 is SGHDT and CDR2 is YYEEEE. The CDR3 contains 15 residues. The V end lost 1 base, the J end lost 3 bases, and 12 bases lay between the germline ends. The CDR3: CASSLSASPTDTQYF. The CDR3 nucleotides are TGTGCCAGCAGCTTGTCGGCTAGCCCAACAGATACGCAGTATTTT.

V and J are TRBV4-3 and TRBJ2-4, with D possibly being TRBD1 or TRBD2 (5 bases each). The CDR3 sequence is 16 residues long. With 3 bases removed from V and 0 bases from J, the gap between germline ends came to 12 bases. In germline, CDR1 is LGHNA, CDR2 YSLEER. CDR3 DNA sequence: TGCGCCAGCAGCCAGGGAACGGGGCTAGCCAAAAACATTCAGTACTTC. It encodes CASSQGTGLAKNIQYF.

This clonotype turned up a few times. This chain uses TRBV11-2 with TRBJ1-1; a possible D gene is TRBD1 (6 bases). In germline, CDR1 is SGHAT, CDR2 FQNNGV. This CDR3 is built from 13 residues. Trimming stripped 0 bases from V and 8 bases from J, with 10 bases between. The CDR3 nucleotides are TGTGCCAGCAGCTTAGACCGGACAGCAGAAGCTTTCTTT. As protein: CASSLDRTAEAFF.

This clonotype was recorded many times. The chain is built from TRBV28 and TRBJ2-5; D remains ambiguous. CDR1 and CDR2 from the germline V gene are MDHEN and SYDVKM. The CDR3 length is 14 residues. V gave up 3 bases and J gave up 1 base, with 9 bases separating them. This chain's CDR3 is CASSFLDGQETQYF. CDR3 bases: TGTGCCAGCAGTTTCCTCGACGGCCAAGAGACCCAGTACTTC.

V is TRBV7-9 and J is TRBJ2-3; D remains unclear. The CDR3 is 16 amino acids. Between the trimmed V and J ends, which lost 3 bases and 1 base, there was a span of 14 bases. Per germline, CDR1 SEHNR and CDR2 FQNEAQ (reference sequence). The CDR3 region has the DNA TGTGCCAGCAGCTTTCAGCCGCGGAGAGGCACAGATACGCAGTATTTT. Its translation: CASSFQPRRGTDTQYF.